These 21 T cell receptor beta chains originate from one sample sequenced in a study of vaccination effects on CD4 cells after COVID-19. Subsequent to a culture period of about ten days, CD4+ T cells were isolated. Assay: immunoSEQ multiplex PCR; the TCRdb copy retains only in-frame clones and omits some. The table has 35,000 to 40,000 clones, about four fifths seen once. No antigens are known for them. The sample was CD4+ T cells from PBMCs cultured without peptide, taken before COVID-19 vaccination. Source of these receptors: a human donor who received a COVID-19 vaccine.

V usage is TRBV2 and J usage is TRBJ2-7, with D unclear. CDR1 and CDR2 from the germline V gene are SNHLY and FYNNEI. The V gene lost 3 bases and the J gene lost 4 bases, with 7 bases spanning the gap. The CDR3 covers 12 residues. The CDR3: CASSEWGYEQYF. The CDR3 DNA reads TGTGCCAGCAGTGAGTGGGGTTACGAGCAGTACTTC.

V usage is TRBV7-8 and J usage is TRBJ1-1, with D possibly being TRBD1 (5 bases). Trimming removed 3 bases at V and 0 bases at J, with 8 bases between. From germline, CDR1 is SGHVS and CDR2 FQNEAQ. CDR3 length: 14 residues. CDR3 sequence reads: CASSFGTLNTEAFF. The CDR3 coding sequence is TGTGCCAGCAGCTTCGGGACGTTGAACACTGAAGCTTTCTTT.

V is TRBV14 and J is TRBJ1-1; D unclear. The CDR3 is made up of 14 amino acids. CDR1 and CDR2 (germline): SGHDN, FVKESK. V lost 0 bases and J 1 base, leaving 6 bases between the germline ends. The chain's CDR3 is CASSQDPGNTEAFF. In nucleotides, the CDR3 is TGTGCCAGCAGCCAAGACCCAGGGAACACTGAAGCTTTCTTT.

V and J are TRBV15 and TRBJ1-2; maybe TRBD1 (5 bases). The germline V and J ends were trimmed by 4 bases and 5 bases, with 11 bases remaining between them. Germline V gene sequence: CDR1 LNHNV, CDR2 YYDKDF (reference sequence). The CDR3 totals 13 residues. The CDR3 region is CATSTAGVYGYTF. The CDR3 coding sequence is TGTGCCACCAGCACCGCGGGGGTTTATGGCTACACCTTC.

The chain couples TRBV28 to TRBJ1-5; no clear D. Trimming took 6 bases from V and 0 from J, leaving 9 bases between them. The CDR3 runs to 14 residues. CDR1 and CDR2 from the germline V gene are MDHEN and SYDVKM. The CDR3 DNA is TGTGCCAGCAGCTCGTACTATAGCAATCAGCCCCAGCATTTT. Its translation: CASSSYYSNQPQHF.

The rearrangement links TRBV9 to TRBJ1-3; a possible D gene is TRBD1 (5 bases). The ends were cut back, 0 bases at V and 3 bases at J, with 7 bases in the middle. Germline V gives CDR1 SGDLS, CDR2 YYNGEE. The CDR3 loop spans 14 amino acids. The DNA for the CDR3 is TGTGCCAGCAGCGTAGTCGGGGGTGGAAACACCATATATTTT. This translates into CASSVVGGGNTIYF.

The CDR3 is CATSRALDGSNQPQHF. The CDR3 coding sequence is TGTGCCACCAGCAGAGCGTTGGACGGTAGCAATCAGCCCCAGCATTTT. The V call is TRBV15, the J call TRBJ1-5; D gene ambiguous. V lost 1 base and J 0 bases, leaving 10 bases between the germline ends. The length of the CDR3 is 16 residues. CDR1 and CDR2 (germline): LNHNV, YYDKDF (reference sequence).

This clone was found once. This chain uses TRBV9 with TRBJ1-2; 11 bases are a match to TRBD1. Losses at the gene ends were 0 bases for V and 4 bases for J; bases not matched to a gene: 2. Per the germline V gene, CDR1 is SGDLS and CDR2 is YYNGEE. The CDR3 is 15 residues long. CDR3 loop: CASSVGTGGVYGYTF. CDR3 sequence (DNA): TGTGCCAGCAGCGTAGGGACAGGGGGCGTCTATGGCTACACCTTC.

The chain has TRBV4-1 and TRBJ2-7; D gene unclear. The CDR3 sequence is 14 residues long. V lost 0 bases and J lost 0, with 6 bases in between. Germline V gives CDR1 MGHRA, CDR2 YSYEKL. The CDR3 reads CASSQDRASYEQYF. DNA for the CDR3: TGCGCCAGCAGCCAAGATAGGGCCTCCTACGAGCAGTACTTC.

The chain employs TRBV7-2 and TRBJ2-7; 10 nucleotides match TRBD2. CDR3 size: 17 residues. V lost 5 bases and J lost 1; bases outside the gene matches: 11. Germline lookup yields CDR1 SGHTA and CDR2 FQGNSA. CDR3 bases: TGTGCCAGCAGCATCACCGGGACTAGCGCTTTTTCCTACGAGCAGTACTTC. This translates into CASSITGTSAFSYEQYF.

This clone was picked up one time. The chain couples TRBV18 to TRBJ1-4; D is possibly TRBD1 (6 bases). CDR1 KGHSH and CDR2 LQKENI come from the germline V gene. Trimming cost V 4 bases and J 0 bases, with 6 bases left between them. The CDR3 has 14 amino acids. CDR3 loop: CASSQGATNEKLFF. The CDR3 coding sequence is TGTGCCAGCTCACAGGGGGCAACTAATGAAAAACTGTTTTTT.

This chain uses TRBV5-1 with TRBJ2-1, with D possibly TRBD2 on 6 matching bases. Trimming removed 0 bases at V and 3 bases at J, with 13 bases between. From germline, CDR1 is SGHRS and CDR2 YFSETQ. The CDR3 is 16 residues long. CDR3: CASSLALMRGYNEQFF. DNA for the CDR3: TGCGCCAGCAGCTTGGCCCTGATGCGGGGCTACAATGAGCAGTTCTTC.

The chain uses TRBV2 and TRBJ1-5; D unresolved. The length of the CDR3 is 12 residues. Germline loops: CDR1 SNHLY, CDR2 FYNNEI. V lost 6 bases and J lost 3, with 6 bases in between. The CDR3 DNA reads as TGTGCCAGCAGCCTCCCCAATCAGCCCCAGCATTTT. This translates into CASSLPNQPQHF.

The chain recombines TRBV11-1 with TRBJ2-7, with TRBD1 matching over 10 bases. The CDR3 totals 14 residues. CDR1 and CDR2 (germline): SGHAT, FQDESV (reference sequence). V was clipped by 4 bases and J by 3 bases; unmatched bases: 3. CDR3 sequence (DNA): TGTGCCAGCAGCTCCGGGACAGGGGTCTACGAGCAGTACTTC. This translates into CASSSGTGVYEQYF.

V and J are TRBV6-5 and TRBJ1-1; unclear D gene. This CDR3 is 11 amino acids long. Trimming pared 0 bases from V and 10 bases from J, leaving 6 bases between. Germline assignment: CDR1 MNHEY and CDR2 SVGAGI. The CDR3 spells CASSYSGGAFF. The CDR3 DNA is TGTGCCAGCAGTTACTCGGGCGGAGCTTTCTTT.

The CDR3 reads CASSLHSGSAYEQYF. In nucleotides, the CDR3 is TGTGCCAGCAGCCTCCATAGCGGTTCTGCCTACGAGCAGTACTTC. The chain joins TRBV7-9 to TRBJ2-7, with D perhaps matching TRBD2 (6 bases). Trimming removed 5 bases from V and 2 bases from J, with 16 bases in between. The germline gives CDR1 SEHNR, CDR2 FQNEAQ (reference sequence). The CDR3 has 15 amino acids.

The V call is TRBV6-5, the J call TRBJ2-7; possible D gene TRBD1, 7 bases. This CDR3 is built from 13 residues. The V gene's germline CDR1 is MNHEY and CDR2 SVGAGI. V lost 8 bases and J lost 1, with 12 bases in between. The CDR3 reads CASGRDRSYEQYF. DNA for the CDR3: TGTGCCAGCGGGCGGGACAGATCCTACGAGCAGTACTTC.

This clone was seen a handful of times. V usage is TRBV6-5 and J usage is TRBJ1-5, with D hard to call. CDR1 MNHEY and CDR2 SVGAGI come from the germline V gene. The V and J ends lost 0 bases and 0 bases respectively, with 6 bases between them. This CDR3 has 15 residues. CDR3 bases: TGTGCCAGCAGTTACTCGAGCAGTAGCAATCAGCCCCAGCATTTT. This encodes CASSYSSSSNQPQHF.

In its sample, this clone is medium-sized. This chain connects TRBV21-1 to TRBJ1-4; no check of the table's D call, TRBD1, against the DNA was made. TRBV21-1 is an annotated pseudogene. There are 14 residues in the CDR3. CDR3 amino acids: CASSKRTGNEKLFF. The CDR3 DNA is TGTGCCAGCAGCAAAAGGACAGGGAATGAAAAACTGTTTTTT.

This clone was recorded a few times. The chain recombines TRBV10-3 with TRBJ1-1; D gene unclear. Trimming shortened V by 2 bases and J by 1 base, and 5 bases separated the two germline ends. Germline CDR1 is ENHRY and CDR2 is SYGVKD. The CDR3 consists of 13 residues. CDR3 loop: CAISERGNTEAFF. CDR3 nucleotide sequence: TGTGCCATCAGTGAGCGGGGGAACACTGAAGCTTTCTTT.

This clone has a handful of counts. The V gene is TRBV15, the J gene TRBJ2-7, with 13 bases matching TRBD2. Germline loops: CDR1 LNHNV, CDR2 YYDKDF (reference sequence). With 5 bases clipped from V and 8 bases from J, the junction kept 6 bases outside the gene matches. This CDR3 region has 14 residues. DNA for the CDR3: TGTGCCACCAGCGGAAGGACTAGCGGGAGACAGCAGTACTTC. It yields the protein CATSGRTSGRQQYF.